These 29 T cell receptor beta chains were all obtained from the same sample, sequenced in a study of PD-1 blockade in mismatch repair-deficient tumors. Libraries were prepared by immunoSEQ multiplex PCR; TCRdb keeps only in-frame clonotypes and omits some of them. In the table there are approximately 22,000 clones, approximately 84% of which are singletons. The specimen comprised peripheral blood, sampled 2 weeks after starting pembrolizumab. The receptors stem from an adult with mismatch repair-deficient cancer.

The rearrangement uses TRBV29-1 and TRBJ2-3; D uncertain. CDR3 size: 14 residues. Germline V lookup: CDR1 SQVTM, CDR2 ANQGSEA. The V gene lost 5 bases and the J gene lost 3 bases, with 15 bases spanning the gap. The CDR3 DNA is TGCAGCGTTTACCGATCTTCGACTACAGATACGCAGTATTTT. This encodes CSVYRSSTTDTQYF.

The V call is TRBV4-3, the J call TRBJ2-1, with D perhaps TRBD2 (5 bases). The CDR3 is 17 amino acids. Germline values: CDR1 LGHNA, CDR2 YSLEER. The ends were cut back, 0 bases at V and 0 bases at J, with 12 bases in the middle. For the CDR3, the DNA is TGCGCCAGCAGCCAAGAGTCATGGGAGAACTCCTACAATGAGCAGTTCTTC. It translates to CASSQESWENSYNEQFF.

The rearrangement links TRBV19 to TRBJ1-1; D is unclear. Between the trimmed V and J ends, which lost 5 bases and 4 bases, there was a span of 11 bases. Germline V CDR1 and CDR2: LNHDA, SQIVND (reference sequence). The CDR3 consists of 13 residues. CDR3 coding DNA: TGTGCCAGTAGTTGGACGGCCCGCACTGAAGCTTTCTTT. As protein: CASSWTARTEAFF.

The chain carries TRBV29-1 and TRBJ1-1; 7 positions match TRBD1. The V segment lost 1 base and the J segment 1 base; nucleotides outside the gene matches: 0. This CDR3 comprises 13 residues. Germline CDR1 reads SQVTM; CDR2 reads ANQGSEA. This CDR3 is CSVEGTGNTEAFF. In DNA form, the CDR3 reads TGCAGCGTTGAAGGGACAGGGAACACTGAAGCTTTCTTT.

The gene calls are TRBV7-8 and TRBJ1-4, with a possible D match to TRBD1 (5 bases). Looked up from germline, CDR1 is SGHVS and CDR2 is FQNEAQ. The CDR3 extends over 16 amino acids. The V and J ends lost 4 bases and 8 bases respectively, with 20 bases between them. CDR3 DNA sequence: TGTGCCAGCAGCTCCCCGGGGGGGGACTTCGGAGAAAAACTGTTTTTT. Translating it yields CASSSPGGDFGEKLFF.

The chain recombines TRBV6-5 with TRBJ2-1; no reliable D call. The V and J ends lost 7 bases and 4 bases respectively, with 14 bases between them. Germline V gene data show CDR1 as MNHEY and CDR2 as SVGAGI. The length of the CDR3 is 14 residues. CDR3 nucleotides: TGTGCCAGCAAGGGTGAGGCGTTTTACAATGAGCAGTTCTTC. Translated, it gives CASKGEAFYNEQFF.

J is TRBJ1-1 and V is TRBV18; D is ambiguous. CDR3 length: 13 amino acids. Deletions cut 3 bases from V and 1 base from J, with 6 bases between. Germline assignment: CDR1 KGHSH and CDR2 LQKENI. The CDR3 coding sequence is TGTGCCAGCTCACCGGCGGGGAACACTGAAGCTTTCTTT. Translating gives CASSPAGNTEAFF.

The table lists this clone with a count of one. The V gene is TRBV5-5, the J gene TRBJ2-4; D unclear. This CDR3 comprises 13 residues. Germline values: CDR1 SGHKS, CDR2 YYEKEE (reference sequence). Between the trimmed V and J ends, which lost 4 bases and 4 bases, there was a span of 9 bases. The CDR3 sequence: CASSATLKNIQYF. For the CDR3, the DNA is TGTGCCAGCAGCGCGACGTTGAAAAACATTCAGTACTTC.

A single count supports this clone. The chain has TRBV11-3 and TRBJ2-3; 9 nucleotides agree with TRBD2. This CDR3 contains 16 residues. V gave up 3 bases and J gave up 0 bases; unmatched junction bases: 4. Germline V gene lookup returns CDR1 SGHNT and CDR2 YENEEA. The CDR3 reads CASSFGLAMSTDTQYF. The CDR3 coding sequence is TGTGCCAGCAGCTTTGGACTAGCGATGAGCACAGATACGCAGTATTTT. The complete variable domain, with remaining parts taken from reference TRBV11-3 and TRBJ2-3, reads EAGVVQSPRYKIIEKKQPVAFWCNPISGHNTLYWYLQNLGQGPELLIRYENEEAVDDSQLPKDRFSAERLKGVDSTLKIQPAELGDSAVYLCASSFGLAMSTDTQYFGPGTRLTVL.

The rearrangement uses TRBV28 and TRBJ2-1; weak D call: TRBD1 (5 bases). In germline, CDR1 is MDHEN, CDR2 SYDVKM. Trimming shortened V by 3 bases and J by 7 bases, and 16 bases separated the two germline ends. The CDR3 is 15 residues long. DNA for the CDR3: TGTGCCAGCAGTTTTGAGCAGGGTCTATGGAATGAGCAGTTCTTC. Its protein is CASSFEQGLWNEQFF.

V gene TRBV4-3 combines with J gene TRBJ2-4; D gene ambiguous. This CDR3 has 20 amino acids. Germline V gene data show CDR1 as LGHNA and CDR2 as YSLEER. The V end was cut by 5 bases, the J end by 2 bases, with 28 bases between. The CDR3 DNA sequence: TGCGCCAGCAGCGCCGCCAGGCCCCCTAGTCGGCCCTGGACCAAAAACATTCAGTACTTC. Translation gives CASSAARPPSRPWTKNIQYF.

The CDR3 region is CASSQRATPSTGELFF. The CDR3 DNA reads as TGCGCCAGCAGCCAACGGGCCACGCCGTCCACCGGGGAGCTGTTTTTT. The rearrangement links TRBV4-3 to TRBJ2-2; D is uncertain. The CDR3 consists of 16 residues. Germline V gene sequence: CDR1 LGHNA, CDR2 YSLEER. Trimming removed 2 bases from V and 4 bases from J, with 14 bases in between.

The V gene is TRBV10-1, the J gene TRBJ2-3, with TRBD2 matching over 9 bases. From germline, CDR1 is WNHNN and CDR2 SYGVQD (reference sequence). With 10 bases clipped from V and 1 base from J, the junction kept 6 bases outside the gene matches. The CDR3 contains 14 residues. CDR3 amino acids: CATSTSGRTDTQYF. The CDR3 coding sequence is TGCGCCACCTCGACTAGCGGTCGCACAGATACGCAGTATTTT.

The chain uses TRBV11-2 and TRBJ1-1; no reliable D call. Looked up from germline, CDR1 is SGHAT and CDR2 is FQNNGV. Trimming removed 1 base from V and 4 bases from J, with 4 bases in between. There are 12 residues in the CDR3. CDR3 nucleotides: TGTGCCAGCAGCTTAGTTAGCACTGAAGCTTTCTTT. Its protein product is CASSLVSTEAFF.

A few counts support this clone. The chain is built from TRBV29-1 and TRBJ1-2; D is uncertain. The CDR3 runs to 10 residues. Between the trimmed V and J ends, which lost 7 bases and 3 bases, there was a span of 6 bases. CDR1 and CDR2 (germline): SQVTM, ANQGSEA. The CDR3 region is CSADDYGYTF. CDR3 DNA sequence: TGCAGCGCGGACGACTATGGCTACACCTTC.

The chain is built from TRBV7-9 and TRBJ2-7, with 7 bases matching TRBD1. V was clipped by 4 bases and J by 1 base; unmatched bases: 10. The CDR3 is 16 residues long. Germline V gene lookup returns CDR1 SEHNR and CDR2 FQNEAQ (reference sequence). The CDR3 region is CASSSTSGGGSYEQYF. The CDR3, as DNA: TGTGCCAGCAGCTCAACCTCAGGGGGTGGATCCTACGAGCAGTACTTC.

The chain uses TRBV10-2 and TRBJ2-7, with 11 bases fitting TRBD2. V gave up 8 bases and J gave up 3 bases; unmatched junction bases: 6. CDR1 is WSHSY, CDR2 SAAADI, per germline. The CDR3 has 14 amino acids. This chain's CDR3 is CASGGTSGDYEQYF. The CDR3 DNA is TGCGCCAGCGGCGGGACTAGCGGCGACTACGAGCAGTACTTC.

The CDR3 region has the DNA TGTGCCAGCAGCTCACCGACGGCCTTCAAAAACATTCAGTACTTC. Translation gives CASSSPTAFKNIQYF. The chain uses TRBV6-5 and TRBJ2-4; unclear D gene. Germline V gene data show CDR1 as MNHEY and CDR2 as SVGAGI. CDR3 length: 15 amino acids. V shed 6 bases and J shed 3 bases, with 15 bases lying between them.

This clone was detected only once. The gene calls are TRBV10-3 and TRBJ2-6; D ambiguous. This CDR3 contains 16 residues. V shed 0 bases and J shed 0 bases, with 6 bases lying between them. The V gene's germline CDR1 is ENHRY and CDR2 SYGVKD. CDR3 loop: CAISESAASGANVLTF. CDR3 DNA: TGTGCCATCAGTGAGTCGGCGGCCTCTGGGGCCAACGTCCTGACTTTC.

To note about this clone: Other nucleotide sequences from this sample produce the same CDR3. The gene calls are TRBV9 and TRBJ2-2; 7 positions match TRBD2. The CDR3 spans 15 residues. The J segment lost 3 bases and the V segment lost 0 bases, leaving 2 bases of the junction unmatched. The germline V gene encodes CDR1 SGDLS and CDR2 YYNGEE. CDR3 nucleotide sequence: TGTGCCAGCAGCGTAGGACTAGCCCACACCGGGGAGCTGTTTTTT. Its protein product is CASSVGLAHTGELFF.

This clone was seen a few times. The CDR3 DNA sequence: TGTGCCAGCACCAAGGGGGCCCATCAGCCCCAGCATTTT. Protein: CASTKGAHQPQHF. This chain uses TRBV6-6 with TRBJ1-5; 7 bases map to TRBD1. This CDR3 region has 13 residues. In germline, CDR1 is MNHNY, CDR2 SVGAGI (reference sequence). V lost 7 bases and J lost 5; bases outside the gene matches: 5.

V usage is TRBV10-3 and J usage is TRBJ2-3, with D hard to call. V lost 0 bases and J lost 0, with 13 bases in between. The CDR3 sequence is 17 residues long. Germline CDR1 and CDR2: ENHRY and SYGVKD. The CDR3 protein is CAISESDPWESTDTQYF. DNA for the CDR3: TGTGCCATCAGTGAGTCGGATCCCTGGGAAAGCACAGATACGCAGTATTTT.

In its sample, this clone ranks as large. V usage is TRBV28 and J usage is TRBJ2-1; D gene unclear. V was trimmed by 1 base and J by 5 bases, leaving 12 bases between them. Per germline, CDR1 MDHEN and CDR2 SYDVKM. This CDR3 region has 15 residues. Here the CDR3 reads CASSLLPGSDNEQFF. The CDR3 DNA follows: TGTGCCAGCAGTTTATTGCCAGGTTCGGACAATGAGCAGTTCTTC.

The CDR3 here is CASSDYRDRRTDTQYF. The CDR3 region has the DNA TGTGCCAGCAGCGACTACCGGGACAGAAGGACAGATACGCAGTATTTT. The gene calls are TRBV11-2 and TRBJ2-3; 7 bases are a match to TRBD1. The CDR3 loop spans 16 amino acids. From germline, CDR1 is SGHAT and CDR2 FQNNGV. Germline trimming cut 5 bases from V and 3 bases from J; bases unmatched to any gene: 11.

The chain is built from TRBV7-9 and TRBJ2-7, with TRBD2 as a possible D gene (5 bases). The V gene lost 4 bases and the J gene lost 2 bases, with 12 bases spanning the gap. Per germline, CDR1 SEHNR and CDR2 FQNEAQ (reference sequence). The CDR3 extends over 14 amino acids. The CDR3 region has the DNA TGTGCCAGCAGCTCCCGGACTGCCCCCTACGAGCAGTACTTC. Protein product: CASSSRTAPYEQYF.

This clone occurred a few times. The chain combines TRBV6-6 with TRBJ2-7; 7 bases are shared with TRBD2. Germline V lookup: CDR1 MNHNY, CDR2 SVGAGI (reference sequence). The CDR3 is made up of 16 amino acids. The junction had 7 bases not matched to a gene; V was cut back by 0 bases and J by 2 bases. In DNA form, the CDR3 reads TGTGCCAGCAGTTACTCGGGACGGGAGGCGGCCTACGAGCAGTACTTC. This gives the protein CASSYSGREAAYEQYF.

The table lists this clone with a count of one. This sequence joins TRBV5-4 and TRBJ1-1; TRBD1 might be the D (6 bases). V lost 1 base to trimming and J lost 11 bases, with 12 bases between them. The CDR3 spans 12 residues. CDR1 and CDR2 from the germline V gene are SGHNT and YYREEE (reference sequence). The CDR3 nucleotides read TGTGCCAGCAGCTTGAACAGGGTCGAGGCTTTCTTT. This encodes CASSLNRVEAFF.

CDR3 residues: CASSYSSLGNTEAFF. The CDR3 region has the DNA TGTGCCAGCAGTTACTCGAGCTTAGGGAACACTGAAGCTTTCTTT. This rearrangement joins TRBV6-5 to TRBJ1-1; D remains ambiguous. Trimming stripped 0 bases from V and 1 base from J, with 9 bases between. The CDR3 contains 15 residues. Germline assignment: CDR1 MNHEY and CDR2 SVGAGI.

This sequence joins TRBV11-2 and TRBJ2-3, with 9 bases aligning to TRBD2. The CDR3 runs to 16 residues. Germline V gene data show CDR1 as SGHAT and CDR2 as FQNNGV. Losses at the gene ends were 0 bases for V and 9 bases for J; bases not matched to a gene: 10. For the CDR3, the DNA is TGTGCCAGCAGCTTAGACTCCGGGACTAGCCTGAGGACGCAGTATTTT. Its translation: CASSLDSGTSLRTQYF.